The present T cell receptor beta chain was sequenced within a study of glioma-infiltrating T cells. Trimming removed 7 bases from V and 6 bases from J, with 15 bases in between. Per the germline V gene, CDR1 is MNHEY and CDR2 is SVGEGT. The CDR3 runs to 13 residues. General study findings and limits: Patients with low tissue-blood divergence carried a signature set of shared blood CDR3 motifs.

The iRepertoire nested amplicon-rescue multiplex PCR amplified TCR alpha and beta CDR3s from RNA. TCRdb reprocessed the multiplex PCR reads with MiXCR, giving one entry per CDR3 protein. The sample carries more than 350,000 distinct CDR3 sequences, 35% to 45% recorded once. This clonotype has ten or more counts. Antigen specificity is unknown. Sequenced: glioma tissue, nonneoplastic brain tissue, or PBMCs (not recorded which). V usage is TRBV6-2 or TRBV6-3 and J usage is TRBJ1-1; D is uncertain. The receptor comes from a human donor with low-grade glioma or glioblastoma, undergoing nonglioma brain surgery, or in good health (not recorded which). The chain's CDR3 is CASNPSGGAEAFF. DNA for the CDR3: TGTGCCAGCAACCCATCCGGAGGCGCTGAAGCTTTCTTT.